This entry lists 12 T cell receptor beta chains sequenced from one sample in a study of shared clonotypes between healthy human individuals. Assay: immunoSEQ multiplex PCR; the TCRdb copy retains only in-frame clones and omits some. The table shows some 2.4 million clones, with 80% to 95% occurring only once. Sequenced input: naive CD4+ T cells from PBMCs. Subset here: CD45RA+ positively selected. All receptors derive from a man aged 18 to 30 in good health. Some clones in this sample may be carry-over from other donors' samples.

This chain's CDR3 is CASSQDGQGLEEQYF. CDR3 in DNA: TGCGCCAGCAGCCAGGATGGACAGGGGTTGGAAGAGCAGTACTTC. The V call is TRBV4-1, the J call TRBJ2-7; 9 positions agree with TRBD1. The CDR3 is 15 amino acids. CDR1 is MGHRA, CDR2 YSYEKL, per germline. With 3 bases clipped from V and 7 bases from J, the junction kept 10 bases outside the gene matches.

This clone was observed a single time. The rearrangement links TRBV4-3 to TRBJ2-1; D perhaps matches TRBD2 (5 bases). Per germline, CDR1 LGHNA and CDR2 YSLEER. The CDR3 spans 14 residues. V was pared by 5 bases and J by 5 bases, with 13 bases between. The CDR3 coding sequence is TGCGCCAGCAGCGCCCGACTACTAAACAATGAGCAGTTCTTC. Amino acids: CASSARLLNNEQFF.

The CDR3 loop is CASSLEAGGTYEQYF. CDR3 nucleotide sequence: TGTGCCAGCAGCTTAGAGGCGGGAGGGACCTACGAGCAGTACTTC. J is TRBJ2-7 and V is TRBV7-2; 9 bases agree with TRBD2. V lost 1 base, J lost 2 bases, and 3 bases stayed unmatched. Germline V gene data show CDR1 as SGHTA and CDR2 as FQGNSA. The CDR3 covers 15 residues. Full variable domain (outside the CDR3, taken from reference TRBV7-2 and TRBJ2-7): GAGVSQSPSNKVTEKGKDVELRCDPISGHTALYWYRQSLGQGLEFLIYFQGNSAPDKSGLPSDRFSAERTGGSVSTLTIQRTQQEDSAVYLCASSLEAGGTYEQYFGPGTRLTVT.

Turning to this clone: The same CDR3 arises from other DNA sequences in this sample as well. The genes are TRBV5-1 and TRBJ2-7; 8 bases agree with TRBD1. Germline CDR1 SGHRS, CDR2 YFSETQ. The V and J ends lost 4 bases and 4 bases, in that order; junction bases with no gene match: 4. This CDR3 is 13 amino acids long. CDR3 in DNA: TGCGCCAGCAGCAGAGACAGGGGTTACGAGCAGTACTTC. This gives the protein CASSRDRGYEQYF.

The chain recombines TRBV7-2 with TRBJ1-5; a weak D match, TRBD1 (5 bases). CDR3 length: 16 residues. V was shortened by 2 bases and J by 6 bases, with 17 bases between the two germline ends. From germline, CDR1 is SGHTA and CDR2 FQGNSA. CDR3 protein: CASSLRGAGMSQPQHF. CDR3 in DNA: TGTGCCAGCAGCTTAAGGGGCGCGGGAATGAGTCAGCCCCAGCATTTT.

The chain joins TRBV28 to TRBJ1-2, with TRBD1 identical over 10 bases. CDR3 size: 13 residues. The V gene end was trimmed by 6 bases and the J gene end by 7 bases; junction bases not matched to a gene: 5. The germline gives CDR1 MDHEN, CDR2 SYDVKM. The CDR3 protein is CASSVGTGVGYTF. The CDR3 nucleotides are TGTGCCAGCAGCGTCGGGACAGGGGTTGGCTACACCTTC.

The chain is built from TRBV27 and TRBJ2-1; 9 bases agree with TRBD1. The CDR3 runs to 15 residues. The germline V gene encodes CDR1 MNHEY and CDR2 SMNVEV (reference sequence). Germline trimming cut 4 bases from V and 7 bases from J; bases unmatched to any gene: 8. The CDR3 region has the DNA TGTGCCAGCAGTTCGGTCGGGACAGGGCTGAATGAGCAGTTCTTC. This gives the protein CASSSVGTGLNEQFF.

The chain employs TRBV7-3 and TRBJ2-1; D possibly corresponds to TRBD2 (5 bases). From germline, CDR1 is SGHTA and CDR2 FQGTGA. The CDR3 is 15 residues long. V was cut by 2 bases and J by 2 bases, with 10 bases left in between. The CDR3 protein is CASSLGGGPYNEQFF. The CDR3, as DNA: TGTGCCAGCAGCTTAGGAGGTGGCCCCTACAATGAGCAGTTCTTC.

Comments on this clone: This sample also contains other DNA sequences that code for the same CDR3. The rearrangement uses TRBV7-2 and TRBJ2-3; no firm D call. CDR3 length: 14 residues. Trimming took off 1 base at V and 2 bases at J, with 7 bases between the two ends. Germline V gene sequence: CDR1 SGHTA, CDR2 FQGNSA. In DNA form, the CDR3 reads TGTGCCAGCAGCTTAGAACGGAACACAGATACGCAGTATTTT. Encoded protein: CASSLERNTDTQYF.

The chain links TRBV27 to TRBJ2-7, with D tentatively TRBD2 (6 bases). The germline V gene encodes CDR1 MNHEY and CDR2 SMNVEV (reference sequence). This CDR3 contains 16 residues. Trimming left V 5 bases short and J 2 bases short, with 19 bases between. For the CDR3, the DNA is TGTGCCAGCAGTCCACCTCCTCCTAGCGCGGCCTACGAGCAGTACTTC. Protein product: CASSPPPPSAAYEQYF.

Note on this clone: The sample holds other DNA sequences that translate to the same CDR3. The chain couples TRBV30 to TRBJ1-4; D remains ambiguous. CDR3 length: 13 amino acids. The ends were cut back, 0 bases at V and 7 bases at J, with 9 bases in the middle. Looked up from germline, CDR1 is GTSNPN and CDR2 is SVGIG (reference sequence). In DNA form, the CDR3 reads TGTGCCTGGAGTGTACAAGGAGGTGAAAAACTGTTTTTT. Its protein product is CAWSVQGGEKLFF.

J is TRBJ2-1 and V is TRBV11-3; maybe TRBD2 (5 bases). Germline lookup yields CDR1 SGHNT and CDR2 YENEEA. V dropped 0 bases and J dropped 7 bases, with 19 bases sitting between them. The CDR3 is 17 amino acids. The chain's CDR3 is CASSLDRGQGNLNEQFF. The CDR3 DNA follows: TGTGCCAGCAGCTTAGATCGAGGGCAAGGGAATCTGAATGAGCAGTTCTTC.